The source of this T cell receptor (beta chain) is a study of control samples from healthy donors and cancer patients. Assay: immunoSEQ multiplex PCR; the TCRdb copy retains only in-frame clones and omits some. This table has tens of thousands of clones, about 94% appearing once. The CDR3 totals 14 residues. Trimming stripped 1 base from V and 4 bases from J, with 8 bases between. Germline-derived CDR1 and CDR2 are SGHRS and YFSETQ. The sequence derives from a woman aged 25 to 45 in good health. This chain connects TRBV5-1 to TRBJ2-2; D might be TRBD2 (5 bases). The specimen was blood. The CDR3 here is CASSLRGGTGELFF. The CDR3 nucleotides are TGCGCCAGCAGCTTGCGGGGTGGCACCGGGGAGCTGTTTTTT.